These 5 T cell receptor beta chains were sequenced from one sample in a study of cytomegalovirus exposure and HLA in healthy donors. PCR primers comprised 60 Vbeta and 13 Jbeta primers. Method: immunoSEQ multiplex PCR; TCRdb's copy keeps in-frame clones and lacks some. The sample consists of approximately 61,000 clones, 55% to 65% of them appearing once. The material sequenced was PBMCs. These receptors were collected from a woman aged 45-60 years in good health and CMV-seronegative.

V gene TRBV18 combines with J gene TRBJ2-1; D may be TRBD1 (5 bases). Between the trimmed V and J ends, which lost 1 base and 8 bases, there was a span of 15 bases. Germline lookup yields CDR1 KGHSH and CDR2 LQKENI. The CDR3 sequence is 15 residues long. DNA of the CDR3: TGTGCCAGCTCACCACGGGTAAATCTAGGGGATGAGCAGTTCTTC. As protein: CASSPRVNLGDEQFF.

This clone was seen just once. This chain joins TRBV7-2 and TRBJ2-1; tentatively, D is TRBD2 (6 bases). Germline CDR1 SGHTA, CDR2 FQGNSA. V dropped 2 bases and J dropped 14 bases, with 19 bases sitting between them. The length of the CDR3 is 14 residues. The CDR3 region is CASSLRRGAGREFF. The CDR3 coding sequence is TGTGCCAGCAGCTTACGCCGCGGGGCGGGGCGGGAGTTCTTC.

The chain couples TRBV30 to TRBJ2-7, with 8 bases identical to TRBD1. The CDR3 spans 14 residues. V shed 7 bases and J 0 bases; nucleotides not matched to a gene: 8. Germline CDR1 and CDR2: GTSNPN and SVGIG (reference sequence). The CDR3 DNA sequence: TGTGCCTCCGACCCGACAGGGGCCTCCTACGAGCAGTACTTC. Amino acid sequence: CASDPTGASYEQYF.

The CDR3 sequence is CASSLSLANNEQFF. The CDR3 nucleotides are TGTGCCAGCAGTTTATCGTTGGCAAACAATGAGCAGTTCTTC. The chain carries TRBV27 and TRBJ2-1; D unclear. V was cut by 0 bases and J by 5 bases, with 8 bases left in between. The CDR3 totals 14 residues. Germline loops: CDR1 MNHEY, CDR2 SMNVEV (reference sequence).

The chain uses TRBV5-1 and TRBJ2-1, with 9 bases fitting TRBD2. V was pared by 3 bases and J by 6 bases, with 10 bases of the junction left unmatched. The CDR3 is 16 amino acids. Per the germline V gene, CDR1 is SGHRS and CDR2 is YFSETQ. The DNA of the CDR3 is TGCGCCAGCAGCTCCTTAGCGGGAGAAGGTGCCAATGAGCAGTTCTTC. Translated, it gives CASSSLAGEGANEQFF.